The 10 T cell receptor beta chains listed next were all sequenced from one sample in a study of T-cell memory formation after mild COVID-19. One entry per CDR3 protein, called by TCRdb with MiXCR from the 5' RACE reads. The sample yields roughly 380,000 distinct CDR3 sequences, 25% to 30% seen once. The sample was PBMCs or a T cell subset sorted from them (not recorded which). These TCRs come from an adult woman who had mild COVID-19 (a few samples of this study predate the infection). Cell type and time point are not known.

This clonotype occurred a few times. V usage is TRBV7-6 and J usage is TRBJ2-5, with 13 bases lining up with TRBD2. J was trimmed by 3 bases and V by 0 bases; bases with no gene match: 4. The CDR3 is 17 amino acids. In germline, CDR1 is SGHVS, CDR2 FNYEAQ. The CDR3, as DNA: TGTGCCAGCAGCTTAGCGGAGACTAGCGGGGGGAAAGAGACCCAGTACTTC. This gives the protein CASSLAETSGGKETQYF. Full variable domain (remainder filled in from reference TRBV7-6 and TRBJ2-5): GAGVSQSPRYKVTKRGQDVALRCDPISGHVSLYWYRQALGQGPEFLTYFNYEAQQDKSGLPNDRFSAERPEGSISTLTIQRTEQRDSAMYRCASSLAETSGGKETQYFGPGTRLLVL.

The genes are TRBV14 and TRBJ2-3, with 11 bases aligning to TRBD1. The J segment lost 6 bases and the V segment lost 4 bases, leaving 9 bases of the junction unmatched. Germline V CDR1 and CDR2: SGHDN, FVKESK. This CDR3 region has 16 residues. The CDR3, as DNA: TGTGCCAGCAGCCCCCCGGGACAGGGGGTCCTGGATACGCAGTATTTT. It yields the protein CASSPPGQGVLDTQYF.

This clonotype was detected many times. The chain couples TRBV15 to TRBJ2-2; TRBD2 is a possible D gene (5 bases). V gave up 7 bases and J gave up 5 bases, with 17 bases separating them. The CDR3 is made up of 15 amino acids. Germline V gene lookup returns CDR1 LNHNV and CDR2 YYDKDF (reference sequence). In nucleotides, the CDR3 is TGTGCCACCAAGTTCTCCATTGAGGGTACCGGGGAGCTGTTTTTT. This sequence encodes CATKFSIEGTGELFF. Based on the CDR3 plus reference TRBV15 and TRBJ2-2, the full variable domain is DAMVIQNPRYQVTQFGKPVTLSCSQTLNHNVMYWYQQKSSQAPKLLFHYYDKDFNNEADTPDNFQSRRPNTSFCFLDIRSPGLGDTAMYLCATKFSIEGTGELFFGEGSRLTVL.

The chain uses TRBV4-2 and TRBJ1-4; D perhaps matches TRBD1 (5 bases). Germline assignment: CDR1 LGHNA and CDR2 YNFKEQ. Trimming removed 4 bases from V and 6 bases from J, with 21 bases in between. The CDR3 contains 17 residues. The CDR3 reads CASSPHQESGWDEKLFF. The CDR3 DNA is TGTGCCAGCAGCCCCCATCAGGAGTCAGGGTGGGATGAAAAACTGTTTTTT.

The chain is built from TRBV20-1 and TRBJ2-7, with 8 positions matching TRBD1. In germline, CDR1 is DFQATT, CDR2 SNEGSKA (reference sequence). The CDR3 contains 15 residues. V lost 2 bases and J lost 2; bases outside the gene matches: 8. This CDR3 is CSARPGTGQTYEQYF. The CDR3 DNA reads TGCAGTGCTAGACCTGGGACAGGCCAGACCTACGAGCAGTACTTC.

This clonotype appeared once. The chain is built from TRBV19 and TRBJ2-7; D is unclear. The germline V and J ends were trimmed by 5 bases and 2 bases, with 13 bases remaining between them. Looked up from germline, CDR1 is LNHDA and CDR2 is SQIVND (reference sequence). The CDR3 length is 14 residues. Here the CDR3 DNA reads TGTGCCAGTAGTGCCACCACGGCAACCTACGAGCAGTACTTC. Encoded protein: CASSATTATYEQYF.

The chain combines TRBV6-5 with TRBJ1-4; D is ambiguous. V was pared by 6 bases and J by 3 bases, with 14 bases between. This CDR3 has 15 amino acids. CDR1 and CDR2 from the germline V gene are MNHEY and SVGAGI. CDR3 DNA: TGTGCCAGCAGGACCCGGGTCGGGGCTAATGAAAAACTGTTTTTT. This encodes CASRTRVGANEKLFF.

The gene calls are TRBV27 and TRBJ2-1, with D unclear. With 7 bases removed from V and 4 bases from J, the gap between germline ends came to 11 bases. The CDR3 length is 13 residues. In germline, CDR1 is MNHEY, CDR2 SMNVEV (reference sequence). CDR3 DNA sequence: TGTGCCAGCACCTCCCCACCATACAATGAGCAGTTCTTC. Protein: CASTSPPYNEQFF.

This chain uses TRBV5-6 with TRBJ2-7; a possible D gene is TRBD1 (6 bases). The V gene's germline CDR1 is SGHDT and CDR2 YYEEEE. The CDR3 covers 15 residues. The V gene lost 1 base and the J gene lost 3 bases, with 14 bases spanning the gap. CDR3: CASSLYGTPDYEQYF. Written as DNA, the CDR3 is TGTGCCAGCAGCTTGTACGGGACACCAGACTACGAGCAGTACTTC.

The rearrangement joins TRBV9 to TRBJ2-7, with 11 bases lining up with TRBD2. Germline loops: CDR1 SGDLS, CDR2 YYNGEE. J lost 4 bases, V lost 0 bases, and 6 bases had no gene match. The CDR3 extends over 16 amino acids. The CDR3 sequence is CASSVGDSGGVYEQYF. The DNA of the CDR3 is TGTGCCAGCAGCGTAGGGGATAGCGGGGGGGTGTACGAGCAGTACTTC.